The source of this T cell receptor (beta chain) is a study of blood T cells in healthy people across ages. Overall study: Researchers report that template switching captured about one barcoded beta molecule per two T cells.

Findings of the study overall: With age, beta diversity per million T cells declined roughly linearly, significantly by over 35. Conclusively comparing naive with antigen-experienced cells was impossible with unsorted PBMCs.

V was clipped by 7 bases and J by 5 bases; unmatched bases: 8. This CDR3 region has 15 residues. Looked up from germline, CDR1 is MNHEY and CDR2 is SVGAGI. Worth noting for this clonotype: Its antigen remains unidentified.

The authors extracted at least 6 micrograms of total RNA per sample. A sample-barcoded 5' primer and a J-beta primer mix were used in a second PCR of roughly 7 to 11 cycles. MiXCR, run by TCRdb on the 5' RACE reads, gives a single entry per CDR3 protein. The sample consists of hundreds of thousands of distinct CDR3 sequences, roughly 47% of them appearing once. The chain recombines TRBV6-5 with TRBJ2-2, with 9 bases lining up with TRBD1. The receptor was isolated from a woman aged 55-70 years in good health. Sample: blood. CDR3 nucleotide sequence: TGTGCCAGCACCCCGAGGACAGGGGAGACCGGGGAGCTGTTTTTT. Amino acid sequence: CASTPRTGETGELFF.